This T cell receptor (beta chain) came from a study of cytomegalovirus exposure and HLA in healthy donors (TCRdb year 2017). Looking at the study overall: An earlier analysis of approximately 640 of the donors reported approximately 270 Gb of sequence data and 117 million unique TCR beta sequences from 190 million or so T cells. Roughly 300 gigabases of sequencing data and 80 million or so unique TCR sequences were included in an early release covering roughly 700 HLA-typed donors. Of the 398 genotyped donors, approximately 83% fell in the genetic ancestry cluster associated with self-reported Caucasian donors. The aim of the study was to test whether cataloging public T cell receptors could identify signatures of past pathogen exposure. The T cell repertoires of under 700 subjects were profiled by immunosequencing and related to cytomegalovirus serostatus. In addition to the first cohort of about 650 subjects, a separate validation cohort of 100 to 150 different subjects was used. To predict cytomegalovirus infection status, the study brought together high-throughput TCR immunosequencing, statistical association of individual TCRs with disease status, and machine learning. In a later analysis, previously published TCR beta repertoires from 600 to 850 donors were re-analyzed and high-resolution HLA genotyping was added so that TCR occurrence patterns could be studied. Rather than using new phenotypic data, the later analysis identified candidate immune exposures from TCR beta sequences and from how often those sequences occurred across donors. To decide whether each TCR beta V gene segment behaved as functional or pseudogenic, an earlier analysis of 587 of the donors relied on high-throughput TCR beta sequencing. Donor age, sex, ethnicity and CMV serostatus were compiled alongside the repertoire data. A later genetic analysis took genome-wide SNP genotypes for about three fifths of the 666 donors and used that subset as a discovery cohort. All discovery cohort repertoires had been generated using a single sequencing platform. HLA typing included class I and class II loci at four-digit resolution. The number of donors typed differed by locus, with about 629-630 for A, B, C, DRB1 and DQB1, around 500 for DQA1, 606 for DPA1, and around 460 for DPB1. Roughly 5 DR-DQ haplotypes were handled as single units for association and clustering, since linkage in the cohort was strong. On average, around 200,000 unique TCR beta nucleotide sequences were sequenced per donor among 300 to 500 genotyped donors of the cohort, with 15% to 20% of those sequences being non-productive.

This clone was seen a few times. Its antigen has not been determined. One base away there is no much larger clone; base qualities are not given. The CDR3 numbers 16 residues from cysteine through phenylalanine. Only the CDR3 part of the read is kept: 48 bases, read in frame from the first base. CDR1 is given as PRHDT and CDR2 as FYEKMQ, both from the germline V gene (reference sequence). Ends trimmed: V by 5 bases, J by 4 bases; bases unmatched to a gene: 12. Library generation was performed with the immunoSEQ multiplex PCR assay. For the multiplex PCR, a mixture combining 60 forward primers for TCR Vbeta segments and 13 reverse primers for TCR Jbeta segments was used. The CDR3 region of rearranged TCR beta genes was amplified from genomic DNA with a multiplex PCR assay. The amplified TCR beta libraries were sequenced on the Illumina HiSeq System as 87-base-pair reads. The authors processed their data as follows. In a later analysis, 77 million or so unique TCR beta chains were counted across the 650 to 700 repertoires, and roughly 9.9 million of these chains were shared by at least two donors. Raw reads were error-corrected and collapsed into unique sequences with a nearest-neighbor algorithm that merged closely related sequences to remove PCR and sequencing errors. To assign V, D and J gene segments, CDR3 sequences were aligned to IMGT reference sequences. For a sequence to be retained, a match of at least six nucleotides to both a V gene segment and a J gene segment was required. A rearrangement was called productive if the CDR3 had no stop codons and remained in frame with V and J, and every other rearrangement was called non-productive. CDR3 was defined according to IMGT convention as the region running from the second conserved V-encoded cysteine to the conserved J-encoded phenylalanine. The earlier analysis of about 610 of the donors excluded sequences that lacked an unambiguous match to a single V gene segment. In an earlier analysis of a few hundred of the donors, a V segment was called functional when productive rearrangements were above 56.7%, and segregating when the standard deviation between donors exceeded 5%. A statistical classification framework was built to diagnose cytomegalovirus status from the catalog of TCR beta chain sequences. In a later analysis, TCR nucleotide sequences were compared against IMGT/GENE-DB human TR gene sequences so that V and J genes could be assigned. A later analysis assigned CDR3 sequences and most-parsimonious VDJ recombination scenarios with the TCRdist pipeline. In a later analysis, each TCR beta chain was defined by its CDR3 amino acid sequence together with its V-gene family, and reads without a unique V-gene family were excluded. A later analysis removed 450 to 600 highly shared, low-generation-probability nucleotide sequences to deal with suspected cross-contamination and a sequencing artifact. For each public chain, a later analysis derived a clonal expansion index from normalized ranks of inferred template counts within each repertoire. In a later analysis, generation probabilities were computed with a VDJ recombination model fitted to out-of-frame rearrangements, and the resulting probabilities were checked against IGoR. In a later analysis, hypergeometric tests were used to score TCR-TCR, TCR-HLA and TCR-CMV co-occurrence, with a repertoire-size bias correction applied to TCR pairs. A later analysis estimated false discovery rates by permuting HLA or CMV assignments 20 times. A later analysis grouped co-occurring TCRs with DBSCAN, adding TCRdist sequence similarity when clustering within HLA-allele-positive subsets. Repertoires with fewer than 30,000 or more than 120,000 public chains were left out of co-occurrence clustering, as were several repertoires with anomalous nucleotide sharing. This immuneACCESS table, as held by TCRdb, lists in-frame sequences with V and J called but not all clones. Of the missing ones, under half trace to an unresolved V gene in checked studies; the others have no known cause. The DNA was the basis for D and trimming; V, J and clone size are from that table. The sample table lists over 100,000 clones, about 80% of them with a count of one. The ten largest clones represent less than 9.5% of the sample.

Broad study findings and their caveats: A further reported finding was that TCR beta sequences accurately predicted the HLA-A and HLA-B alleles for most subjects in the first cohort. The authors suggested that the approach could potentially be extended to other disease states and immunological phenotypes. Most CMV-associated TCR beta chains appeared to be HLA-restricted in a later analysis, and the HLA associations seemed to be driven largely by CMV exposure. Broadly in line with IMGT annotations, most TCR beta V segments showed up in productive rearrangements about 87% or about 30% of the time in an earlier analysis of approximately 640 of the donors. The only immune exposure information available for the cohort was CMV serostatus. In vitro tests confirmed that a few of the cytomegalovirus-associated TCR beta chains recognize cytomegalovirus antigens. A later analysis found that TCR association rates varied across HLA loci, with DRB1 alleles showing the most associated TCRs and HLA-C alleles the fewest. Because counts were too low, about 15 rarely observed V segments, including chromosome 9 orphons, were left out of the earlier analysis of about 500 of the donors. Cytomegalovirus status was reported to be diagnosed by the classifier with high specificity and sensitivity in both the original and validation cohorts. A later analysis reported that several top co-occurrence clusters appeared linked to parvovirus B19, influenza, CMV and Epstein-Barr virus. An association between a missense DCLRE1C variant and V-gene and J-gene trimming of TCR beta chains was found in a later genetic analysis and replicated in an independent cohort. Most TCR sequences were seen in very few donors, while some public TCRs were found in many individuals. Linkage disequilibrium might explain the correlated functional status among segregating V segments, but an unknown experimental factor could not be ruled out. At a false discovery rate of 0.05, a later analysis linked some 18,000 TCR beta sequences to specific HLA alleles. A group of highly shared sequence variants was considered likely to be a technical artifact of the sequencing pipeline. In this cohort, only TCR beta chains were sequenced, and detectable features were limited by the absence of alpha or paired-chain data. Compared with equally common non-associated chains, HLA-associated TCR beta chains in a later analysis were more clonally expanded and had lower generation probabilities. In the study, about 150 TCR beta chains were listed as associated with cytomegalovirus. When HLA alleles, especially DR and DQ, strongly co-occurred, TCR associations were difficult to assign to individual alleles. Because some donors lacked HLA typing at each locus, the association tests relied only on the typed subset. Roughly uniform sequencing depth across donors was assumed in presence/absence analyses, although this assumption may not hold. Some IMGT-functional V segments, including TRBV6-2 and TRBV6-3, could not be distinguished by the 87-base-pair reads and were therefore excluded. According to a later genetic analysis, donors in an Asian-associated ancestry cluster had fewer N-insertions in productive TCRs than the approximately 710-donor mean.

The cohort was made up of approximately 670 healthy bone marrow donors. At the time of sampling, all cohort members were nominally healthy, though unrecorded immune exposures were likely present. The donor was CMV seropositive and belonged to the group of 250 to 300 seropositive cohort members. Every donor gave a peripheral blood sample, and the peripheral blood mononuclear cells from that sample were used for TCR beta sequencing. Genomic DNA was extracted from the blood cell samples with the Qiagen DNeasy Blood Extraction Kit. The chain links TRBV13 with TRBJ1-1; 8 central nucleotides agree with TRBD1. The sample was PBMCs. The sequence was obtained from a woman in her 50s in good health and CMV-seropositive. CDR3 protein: CASSPRTGKGVTEAFF. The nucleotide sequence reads TGTGCCAGCAGCCCCCGGACAGGGAAGGGGGTCACTGAAGCTTTCTTT.